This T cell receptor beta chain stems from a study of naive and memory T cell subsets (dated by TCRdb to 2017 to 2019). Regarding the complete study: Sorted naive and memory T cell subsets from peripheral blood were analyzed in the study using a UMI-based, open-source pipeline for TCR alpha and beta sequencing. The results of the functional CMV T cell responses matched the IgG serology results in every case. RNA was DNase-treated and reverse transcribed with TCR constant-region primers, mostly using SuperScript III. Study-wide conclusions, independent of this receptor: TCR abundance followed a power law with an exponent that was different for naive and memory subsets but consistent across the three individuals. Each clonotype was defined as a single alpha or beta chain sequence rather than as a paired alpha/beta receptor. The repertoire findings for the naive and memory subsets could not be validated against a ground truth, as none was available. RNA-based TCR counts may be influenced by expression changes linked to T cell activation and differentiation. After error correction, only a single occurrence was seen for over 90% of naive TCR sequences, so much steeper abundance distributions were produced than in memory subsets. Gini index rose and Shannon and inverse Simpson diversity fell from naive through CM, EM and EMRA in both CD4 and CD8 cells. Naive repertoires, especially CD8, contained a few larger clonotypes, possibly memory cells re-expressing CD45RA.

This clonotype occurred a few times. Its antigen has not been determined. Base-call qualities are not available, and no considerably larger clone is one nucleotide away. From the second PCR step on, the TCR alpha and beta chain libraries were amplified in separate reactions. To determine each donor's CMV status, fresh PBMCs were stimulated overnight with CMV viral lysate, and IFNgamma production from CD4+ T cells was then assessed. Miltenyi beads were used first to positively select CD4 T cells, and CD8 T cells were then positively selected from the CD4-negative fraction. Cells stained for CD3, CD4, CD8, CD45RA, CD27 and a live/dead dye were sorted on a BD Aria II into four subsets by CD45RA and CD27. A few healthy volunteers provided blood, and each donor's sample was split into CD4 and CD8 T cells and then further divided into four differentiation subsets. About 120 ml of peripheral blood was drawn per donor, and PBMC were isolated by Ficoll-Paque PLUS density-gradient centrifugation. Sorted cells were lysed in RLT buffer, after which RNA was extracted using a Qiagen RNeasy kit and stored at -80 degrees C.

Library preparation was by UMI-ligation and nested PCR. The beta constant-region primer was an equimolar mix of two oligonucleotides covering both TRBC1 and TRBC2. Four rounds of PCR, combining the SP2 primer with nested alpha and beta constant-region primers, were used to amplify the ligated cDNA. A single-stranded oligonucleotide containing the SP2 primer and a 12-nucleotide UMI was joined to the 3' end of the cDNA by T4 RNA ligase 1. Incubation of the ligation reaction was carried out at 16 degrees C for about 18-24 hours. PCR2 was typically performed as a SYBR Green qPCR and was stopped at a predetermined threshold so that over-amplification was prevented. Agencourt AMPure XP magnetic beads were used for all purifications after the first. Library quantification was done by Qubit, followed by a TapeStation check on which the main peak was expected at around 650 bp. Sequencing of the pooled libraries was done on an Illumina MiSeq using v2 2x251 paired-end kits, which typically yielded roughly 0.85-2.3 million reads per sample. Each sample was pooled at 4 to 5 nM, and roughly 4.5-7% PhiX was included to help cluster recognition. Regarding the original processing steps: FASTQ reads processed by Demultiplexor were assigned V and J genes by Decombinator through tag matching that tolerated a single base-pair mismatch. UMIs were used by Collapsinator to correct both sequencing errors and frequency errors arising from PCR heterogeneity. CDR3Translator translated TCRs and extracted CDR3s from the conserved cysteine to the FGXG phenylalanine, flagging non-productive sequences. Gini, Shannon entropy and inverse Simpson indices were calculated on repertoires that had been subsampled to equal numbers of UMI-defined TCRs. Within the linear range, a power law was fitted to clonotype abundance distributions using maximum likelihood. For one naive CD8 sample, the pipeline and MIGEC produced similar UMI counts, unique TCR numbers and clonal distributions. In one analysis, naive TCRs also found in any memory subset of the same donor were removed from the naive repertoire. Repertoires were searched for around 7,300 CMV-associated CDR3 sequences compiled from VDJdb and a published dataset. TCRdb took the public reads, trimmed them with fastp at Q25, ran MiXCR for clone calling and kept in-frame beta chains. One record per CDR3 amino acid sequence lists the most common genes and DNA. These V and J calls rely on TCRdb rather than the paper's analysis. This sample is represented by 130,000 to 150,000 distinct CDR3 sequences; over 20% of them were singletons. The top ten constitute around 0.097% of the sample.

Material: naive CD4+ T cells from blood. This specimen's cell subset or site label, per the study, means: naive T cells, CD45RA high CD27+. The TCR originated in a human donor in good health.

The CDR3 protein is CASSLANRLTQETQYF. The DNA sequence is TGTGCCAGCAGCTTAGCTAACCGGCTAACTCAAGAGACCCAGTACTTC. The chain employs TRBV7-2 and TRBJ2-5, with the D gene uncertain. The CDR3 covers 16 residues, taking in both the cysteine and the phenylalanine. CDR3 DNA only is kept here, 48 bases in frame from base 1. V is reduced by 0 bases and J by 2 bases, leaving a spacing of 13 bases between them. The germline V gene encodes CDR1 SGHTA and CDR2 FQGNSA.